The subject of this entry is one TCR beta chain. Its antigen is as yet unknown. The data are from a study of multiple sclerosis patients with progressive multifocal leukoencephalopathy. Study-level results: Whether JC virus or general immunocompromise explains the findings remained unclear. Lower normalized Shannon entropy suggested reduced TRB diversity in most PML patients.

Time point here: more than ten months of natalizumab therapy. All PML patients were female, and all patients had earlier interferon beta. Each PCR contained spiked synthetic TR CDR3 controls spanning every V-J pairing. Generated by immunoSEQ multiplex PCR, the TCRdb table keeps only in-frame clones and is missing some. The sample yields about 30,000 clones, around 91% seen once. CDR1 and CDR2 (germline): LNHDA, SQIVND (reference sequence). Trimming took off 1 base at V and 7 bases at J, with 5 bases between the two ends. The length of the CDR3 is 12 residues. Sample: PBMCs, taken from a patient treated with natalizumab. The receptor comes from a human donor with multiple sclerosis. J is TRBJ2-1 and V is TRBV19; D remains ambiguous. CDR3 sequence (DNA): TGTGCCAGTAGTATAGTGGGTAATGAGCAGTTCTTC. This encodes CASSIVGNEQFF.